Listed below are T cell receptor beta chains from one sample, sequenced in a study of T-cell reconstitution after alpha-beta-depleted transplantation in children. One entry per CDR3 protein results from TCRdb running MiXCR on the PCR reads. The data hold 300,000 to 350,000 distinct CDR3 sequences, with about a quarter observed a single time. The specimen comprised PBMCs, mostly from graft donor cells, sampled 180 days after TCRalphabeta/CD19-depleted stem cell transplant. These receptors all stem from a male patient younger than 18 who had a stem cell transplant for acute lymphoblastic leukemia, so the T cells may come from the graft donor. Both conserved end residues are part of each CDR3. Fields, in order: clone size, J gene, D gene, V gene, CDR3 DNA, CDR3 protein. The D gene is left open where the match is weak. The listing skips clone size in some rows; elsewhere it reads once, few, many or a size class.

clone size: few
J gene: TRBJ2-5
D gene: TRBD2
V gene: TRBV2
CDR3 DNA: TGTGCCAGCAAACGTAGCGGGAGTTCAGAGACCCAGTACTTC
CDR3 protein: CASKRSGSSETQYF

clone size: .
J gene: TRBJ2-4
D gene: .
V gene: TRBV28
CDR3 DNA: TGTGCCAGCAGTACGAGCGGGTGGGCCAAAAACATTCAGTACTTC
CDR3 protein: CASSTSGWAKNIQYF

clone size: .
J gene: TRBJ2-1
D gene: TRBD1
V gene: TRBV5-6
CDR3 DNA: TGTGCCAGCAGCGCGTGGACAGGGCCCAATGAGCAGTTCTTC
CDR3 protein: CASSAWTGPNEQFF

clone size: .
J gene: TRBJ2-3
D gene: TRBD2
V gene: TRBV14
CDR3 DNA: TGTGCCAGCAGCCCCCAATACGGACTAGCGGGAGAACCGCAGTATTTT
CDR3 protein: CASSPQYGLAGEPQYF

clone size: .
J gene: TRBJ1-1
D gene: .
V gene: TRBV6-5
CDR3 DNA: TGTGCCAGCAGTTACACTCGGAACACTGAAGCTTTCTTT
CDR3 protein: CASSYTRNTEAFF

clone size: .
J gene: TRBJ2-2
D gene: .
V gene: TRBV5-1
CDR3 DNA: TGCGCCAGCAGCTTGGGTCCGGGGTCGACCGGGGAGCTGTTTTTT
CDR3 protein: CASSLGPGSTGELFF

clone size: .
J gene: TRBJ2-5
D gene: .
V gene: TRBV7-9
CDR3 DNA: TGTGCCCACAGCAGGGGTGCAGAGACCCAGTACTTC
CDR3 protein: CAHSRGAETQYF

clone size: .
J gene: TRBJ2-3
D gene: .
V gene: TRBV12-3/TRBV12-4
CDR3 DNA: TGTGCCAGCAGTCCCAGCCTGGCGTTGATAGATACGCAGTATTTT
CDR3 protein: CASSPSLALIDTQYF

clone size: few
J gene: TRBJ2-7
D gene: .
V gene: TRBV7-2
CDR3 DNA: TGTGCCAGCAGCTCCCGGGTGGGTACCGAGCAGTACTTC
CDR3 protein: CASSSRVGTEQYF

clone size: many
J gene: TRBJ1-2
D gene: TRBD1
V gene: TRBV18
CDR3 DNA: TGTGCCAGCTCCCCCGACAGGGGAAAGTATGGCTACACCTTC
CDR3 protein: CASSPDRGKYGYTF

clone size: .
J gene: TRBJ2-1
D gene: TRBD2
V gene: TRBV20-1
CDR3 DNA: TGCAGTGCCCCCCCGAGCGGGAGGCCGTCAGTTGAGCAGTTCTTC
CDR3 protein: CSAPPSGRPSVEQFF

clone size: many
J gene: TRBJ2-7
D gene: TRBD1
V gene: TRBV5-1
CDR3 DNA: TGCGCCAGCAGCTCCAGGGGGGAGCAGTACTTC
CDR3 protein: CASSSRGEQYF

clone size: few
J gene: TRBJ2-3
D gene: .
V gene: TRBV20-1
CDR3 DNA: TGCAGTGCTAGTCGGCGGGGAGGTGTAGATACGCAGTATTTT
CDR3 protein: CSASRRGGVDTQYF

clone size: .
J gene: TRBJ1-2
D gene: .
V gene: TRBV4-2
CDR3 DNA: TGTGCCAGCAGCCAAAGGGGTTCTTCGGTCCTCTATGGCTACACCTTC
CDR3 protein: CASSQRGSSVLYGYTF

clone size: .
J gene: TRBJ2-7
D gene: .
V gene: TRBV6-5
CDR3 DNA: TGTGCCAGCAGTTACGATACAGGTCTCTCCTACGAGCAGTACTTC
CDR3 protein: CASSYDTGLSYEQYF

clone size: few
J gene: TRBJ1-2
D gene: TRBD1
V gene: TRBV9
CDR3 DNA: TGTGCCAGCAGCCAGCATGGGACAGGAGACTATGGCTACACCTTC
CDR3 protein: CASSQHGTGDYGYTF

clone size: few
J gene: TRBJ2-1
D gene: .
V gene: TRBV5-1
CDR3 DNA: TGCGCCAGCAGCTTGGCGGCGGGCTCCTACAATGAGCAGTTCTTC
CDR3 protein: CASSLAAGSYNEQFF

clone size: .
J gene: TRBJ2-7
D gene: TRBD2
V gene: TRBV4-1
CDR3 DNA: TGCGCCAGCAGCCCTGGTTGGGGCGGCGGGAGGGCCCCTCCCTACGAGCAGTACTTC
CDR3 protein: CASSPGWGGGRAPPYEQYF

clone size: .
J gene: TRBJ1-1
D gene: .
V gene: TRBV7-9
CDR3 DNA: TGTGCCAGCAGCTTAAGCCCAAAAGGTGCGGCTTTCTTT
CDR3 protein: CASSLSPKGAAFF

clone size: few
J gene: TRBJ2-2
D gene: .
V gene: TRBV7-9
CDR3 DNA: TGTGCCAGCAGCTTAGGGGTCAGAGTGAACACCGGGGAGCTGTTTTTT
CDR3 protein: CASSLGVRVNTGELFF

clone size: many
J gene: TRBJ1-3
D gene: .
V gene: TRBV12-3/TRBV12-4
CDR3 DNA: TGTGCCAGCAGTTTTAGGGGGAACACCATATATTTT
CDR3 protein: CASSFRGNTIYF

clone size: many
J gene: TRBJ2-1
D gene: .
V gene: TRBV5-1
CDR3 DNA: TGCGCCAGCAGCTTGGTGGGGGGACACAATGAGCAGTTCTTC
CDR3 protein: CASSLVGGHNEQFF

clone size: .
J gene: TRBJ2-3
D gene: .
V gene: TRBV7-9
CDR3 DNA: TGTGCCAGCAGGCTTCCTTTCACAGATACGCAGTATTTT
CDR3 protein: CASRLPFTDTQYF

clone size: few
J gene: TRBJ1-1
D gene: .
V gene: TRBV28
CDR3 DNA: TGTGCCAGCAGTTTTAGGGGGATGTTAACTGAAGCTTTCTTT
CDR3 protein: CASSFRGMLTEAFF

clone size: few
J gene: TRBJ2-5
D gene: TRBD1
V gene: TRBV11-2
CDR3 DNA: TGTGCCAGCAGCTTGGCCAGGGGGCCAAAGACCCAGTACTTC
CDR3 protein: CASSLARGPKTQYF

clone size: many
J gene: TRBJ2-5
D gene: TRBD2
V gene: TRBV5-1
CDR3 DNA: TGCGCCAGCAGCCCCGGACTAGCGTGGTTAGAGACCCAGTACTTC
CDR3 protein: CASSPGLAWLETQYF

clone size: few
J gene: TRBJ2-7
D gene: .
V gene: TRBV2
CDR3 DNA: TGTGCCAGCAGTGAGAACGGCTTACACGAGCAGTACTTC
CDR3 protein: CASSENGLHEQYF

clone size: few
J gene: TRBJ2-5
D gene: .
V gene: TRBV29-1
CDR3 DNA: TGCAGCGTGTACGGGGCGACCCAGTACTTC
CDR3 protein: CSVYGATQYF

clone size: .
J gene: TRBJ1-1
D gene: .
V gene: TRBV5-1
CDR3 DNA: TGCGCCAGCAGCTTGACGGGGGAGCTGAACACTGAAGCTTTCTTT
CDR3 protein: CASSLTGELNTEAFF

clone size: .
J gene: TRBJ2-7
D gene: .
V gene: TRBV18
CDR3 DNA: TGTGCCAGCTCACTGGGACGGGGGCATAGCGAGCAGTACTTC
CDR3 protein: CASSLGRGHSEQYF

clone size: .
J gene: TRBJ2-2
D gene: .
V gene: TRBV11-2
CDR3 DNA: TGTGCCAGCAGCTTATCGGGTCTGAACACCGGGGAGCTGTTTTTT
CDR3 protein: CASSLSGLNTGELFF

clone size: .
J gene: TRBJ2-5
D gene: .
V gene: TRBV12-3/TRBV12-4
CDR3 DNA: TGTGCCAGCAGCTCTGGGCGGCTCCAAGAGACCCAGTACTTC
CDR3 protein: CASSSGRLQETQYF

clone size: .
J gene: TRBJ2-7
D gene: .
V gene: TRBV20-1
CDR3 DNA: TGCAGTGTACAGGAGATCTACGAGCAGTACTTC
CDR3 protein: CSVQEIYEQYF

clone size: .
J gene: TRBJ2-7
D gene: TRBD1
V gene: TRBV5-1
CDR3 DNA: TGCGCCAGCAGCTTGGTCGGGACAGCCTCCTACGAGCAGTACTTC
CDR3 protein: CASSLVGTASYEQYF

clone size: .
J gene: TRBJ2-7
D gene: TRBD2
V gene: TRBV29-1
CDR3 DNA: TGCAGCGGACTAGCGGGAGGTCGCGAGCAGTACTTC
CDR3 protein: CSGLAGGREQYF

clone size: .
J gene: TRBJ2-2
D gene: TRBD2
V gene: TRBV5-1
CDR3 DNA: TGCGCCAGCAGCTACGGACTAGCGGGAATAGGGGAGCTGTTTTTT
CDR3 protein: CASSYGLAGIGELFF

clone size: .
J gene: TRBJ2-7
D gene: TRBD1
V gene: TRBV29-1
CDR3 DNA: TGCAGCGTTGTCCGAGGGACAGGGAACTCCTACGAGCAGTACTTC
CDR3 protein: CSVVRGTGNSYEQYF

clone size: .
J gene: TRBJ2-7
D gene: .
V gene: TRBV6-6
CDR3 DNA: TGTGCCAGCAGTTACGTCAGCTCCTACGAGCAGTACTTC
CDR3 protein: CASSYVSSYEQYF

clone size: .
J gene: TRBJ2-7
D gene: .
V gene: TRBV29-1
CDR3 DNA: TGCAGCGTTGAAATGGGGCTCTCCTACGAGCAGTACTTC
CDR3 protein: CSVEMGLSYEQYF

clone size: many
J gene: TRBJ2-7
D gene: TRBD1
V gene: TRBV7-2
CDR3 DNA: TGTGCCAGCAGCTTAGTGACAGGGAACTACGAGCAGTACTTC
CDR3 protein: CASSLVTGNYEQYF

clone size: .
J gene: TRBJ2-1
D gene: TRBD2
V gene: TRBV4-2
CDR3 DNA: TGTGCCAGCAGCCAAAGATTTGGGAGGGTAGCCTATGAGCAGTTCTTC
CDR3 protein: CASSQRFGRVAYEQFF

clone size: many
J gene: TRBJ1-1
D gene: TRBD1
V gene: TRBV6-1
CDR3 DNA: TGTGCCAGCAGTGGGACAGGGAGCACTGAAGCTTTCTTT
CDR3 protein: CASSGTGSTEAFF

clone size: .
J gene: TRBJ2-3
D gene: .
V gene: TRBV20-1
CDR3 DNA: TGCAGTGCCAGCGGAGGGAGGTATAGCACAGATACGCAGTATTTT
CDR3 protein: CSASGGRYSTDTQYF

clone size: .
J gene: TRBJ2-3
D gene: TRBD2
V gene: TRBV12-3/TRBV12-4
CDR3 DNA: TGTGCCAGCAGTGTTGGACTAGCGGGAGCCCCATCCCCCACAGATACGCAGTATTTT
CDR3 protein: CASSVGLAGAPSPTDTQYF

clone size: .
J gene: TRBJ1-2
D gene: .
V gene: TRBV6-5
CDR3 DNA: TGTGCCAGCAGTTACTCGGGCACCTATGGCTACACCTTC
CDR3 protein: CASSYSGTYGYTF

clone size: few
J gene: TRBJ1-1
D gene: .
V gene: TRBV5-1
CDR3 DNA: TGCGCCAGCAGCCCTCGGACAGACATGAACACTGAAGCTTTCTTT
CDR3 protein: CASSPRTDMNTEAFF

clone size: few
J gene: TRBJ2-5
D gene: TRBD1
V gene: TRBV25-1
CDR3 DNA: TGTGCCAGCATTCCAGGGGACAGCAAAGAGACCCAGTACTTC
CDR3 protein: CASIPGDSKETQYF

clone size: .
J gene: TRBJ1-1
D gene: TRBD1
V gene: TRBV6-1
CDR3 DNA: TGTGCCAGCAGTAGACAGGGGGGAAAGGGGGCTTTCTTT
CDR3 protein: CASSRQGGKGAFF

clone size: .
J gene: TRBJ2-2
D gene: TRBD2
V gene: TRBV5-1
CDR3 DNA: TGCGCCAGCAGCTTCCTTCCGACTAGCGGGGGGAACACCGGGGAGCTGTTTTTT
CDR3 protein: CASSFLPTSGGNTGELFF

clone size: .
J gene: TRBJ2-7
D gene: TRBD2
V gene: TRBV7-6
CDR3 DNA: TGTGCCAGCAGCTTGTTAGGGACTAGCGGGAGGGCCTACGAGCAGTACTTC
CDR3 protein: CASSLLGTSGRAYEQYF

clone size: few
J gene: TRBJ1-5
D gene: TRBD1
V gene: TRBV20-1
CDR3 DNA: TGCAGTGCCACCCACGGACAGGGGAGGAATCAGCCCCAGCATTTT
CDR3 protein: CSATHGQGRNQPQHF

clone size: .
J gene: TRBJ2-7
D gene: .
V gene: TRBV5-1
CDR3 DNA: TGCGCCAGCAGCTTGTACAGTTACGAGCAGTACTTC
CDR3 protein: CASSLYSYEQYF

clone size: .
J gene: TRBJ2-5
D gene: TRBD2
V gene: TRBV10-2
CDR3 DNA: TGCGCCAGCAGTGGACTAGCGCAAGAGACCCAGTACTTC
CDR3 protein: CASSGLAQETQYF